Listed here are 16 T cell receptor beta chains from one sample, sequenced in a study of early stage breast cancer tumors. The method was immunoSEQ multiplex PCR; TCRdb's version includes in-frame clones alone and lacks a portion of them. The repertoire has fewer than 50,000 clones, around 69% of them found once; the top ten carry roughly 7.9%. The material sequenced was blood. These receptors all come from a person aged 50-59 years with breast cancer.

This chain links TRBV7-2 with TRBJ1-2; the match to TRBD1 covers 7 bases. Germline V gene data show CDR1 as SGHTA and CDR2 as FQGNSA. The V segment lost 5 bases and the J segment 6 bases; nucleotides outside the gene matches: 9. There are 14 residues in the CDR3. The CDR3 sequence: CASSRSITGDGYTF. CDR3 sequence (DNA): TGTGCCAGCAGCCGAAGCATAACAGGGGATGGCTACACCTTC.

V gene TRBV5-6 combines with J gene TRBJ2-7, with D maybe TRBD1 (5 bases). The CDR3 contains 13 residues. Germline V gene data show CDR1 as SGHDT and CDR2 as YYEEEE. V lost 0 bases, J lost 6 bases, and 10 bases lay in between. CDR3 sequence: CASSLEGIREQYV. The CDR3 DNA sequence: TGTGCCAGCAGCTTGGAGGGGATACGCGAGCAGTACGTC.

The chain joins TRBV5-4 to TRBJ2-5; TRBD1 is a possible D gene (5 bases). Germline V gene data show CDR1 as SGHNT and CDR2 as YYREEE (reference sequence). Between the trimmed V and J ends, which lost 0 bases and 5 bases, there was a span of 14 bases. The CDR3 loop spans 15 amino acids. CDR3 sequence (DNA): TGTGCCAGCAGCTTGGGCCTTAGGGGCGCGGAGACCCAGTACTTC. Its protein is CASSLGLRGAETQYF.

The chain uses TRBV7-9 and TRBJ1-4, with D unclear. Germline loops: CDR1 SEHNR, CDR2 FQNEAQ (reference sequence). This CDR3 is 14 amino acids long. V lost 7 bases and J lost 0, with 9 bases in between. CDR3 loop: CASTRSSTNEKLFF. In DNA, the CDR3 is TGTGCCAGCACTAGGTCATCAACTAATGAAAAACTGTTTTTT.

The chain has TRBV27 and TRBJ2-1; 7 bases map to TRBD2. Germline trimming cut 7 bases from V and 2 bases from J; bases unmatched to any gene: 14. Germline CDR1 and CDR2: MNHEY and SMNVEV (reference sequence). This CDR3 region has 17 residues. CDR3 in DNA: TGTGCCAGCACTGGATTGGCGGGAGTGGGAGCCTACAATGAGCAGTTCTTC. This sequence encodes CASTGLAGVGAYNEQFF.

This clone was observed a handful of times. The chain is built from TRBV2 and TRBJ2-5, with 13 bases lining up with TRBD2. V trimming: 7 bases; J trimming: 2 bases; junction bases outside the gene matches: 7. The germline gives CDR1 SNHLY, CDR2 FYNNEI. The CDR3 loop spans 16 amino acids. Written as DNA, the CDR3 is TGTGCCAGCAAGCCTCGGACTAGCGGGGGACAAGAGACCCAGTACTTC. Its protein product is CASKPRTSGGQETQYF. The full variable domain, completed using reference TRBV2 and TRBJ2-5, is EPEVTQTPSHQVTQMGQEVILRCVPISNHLYFYWYRQILGQKVEFLVSFYNNEISEKSEIFDDQFSVERPDGSNFTLKIRSTKLEDSAMYFCASKPRTSGGQETQYFGPGTRLLVL.

The J gene is TRBJ2-5, the V gene TRBV5-8, with D possibly matching TRBD2 (5 bases). The germline V and J ends were trimmed by 4 bases and 8 bases, with 12 bases remaining between them. Germline CDR1 and CDR2: SGHTS and YDEGEE. The CDR3 sequence is 12 residues long. CDR3 DNA sequence: TGTGCCAGCAGCCGGGATGCCGGTACCCAGTACTTC. Translating gives CASSRDAGTQYF.

This clone was seen a few times. This rearrangement joins TRBV30 to TRBJ2-7; TRBD1 agrees at 10 bases. Germline loops: CDR1 GTSNPN, CDR2 SVGIG (reference sequence). The CDR3 is 14 residues long. The V segment lost 0 bases and the J segment 2 bases; nucleotides outside the gene matches: 1. The CDR3 region is CAWSVGQGAYEQYV. CDR3 DNA: TGTGCCTGGAGTGTAGGACAGGGGGCCTACGAGCAGTACGTC.

The chain has TRBV19 and TRBJ2-3, with TRBD2 as a possible D gene (6 bases). V was clipped by 1 base and J by 5 bases, with 13 bases between them. There are 15 residues in the CDR3. The germline V gene has CDR1 LNHDA and CDR2 SQIVND (reference sequence). CDR3 sequence reads: CASSIVAGPLDTQYF. The DNA of the CDR3 is TGTGCCAGTAGTATAGTGGCGGGACCCTTAGATACGCAGTATTTT.

V and J are TRBV27 and TRBJ1-2; D gene uncertain. V lost 5 bases and J 2 bases, leaving 15 bases between the germline ends. CDR3 length: 15 amino acids. Germline-derived CDR1 and CDR2 are MNHEY and SMNVEV (reference sequence). CDR3 nucleotide sequence: TGTGCCAGCAGTGCCCGTCTTCATGAGAACTATGGCTACACCTTC. This gives the protein CASSARLHENYGYTF.

The V call is TRBV9, the J call TRBJ2-1; 10 bases are a match to TRBD2. CDR1 is SGDLS and CDR2 is YYNGEE in the germline V gene. V was pared by 5 bases and J by 3 bases, with 14 bases of the junction left unmatched. This CDR3 has 18 amino acids. The DNA for the CDR3 is TGTGCCAGCAGTCTTGGGACTAGCGTCGCTCTTTACTACAATGAGCAGTTCTTC. It codes for CASSLGTSVALYYNEQFF. Full variable domain (remainder filled in from reference TRBV9 and TRBJ2-1): DSGVTQTPKHLITATGQRVTLRCSPRSGDLSVYWYQQSLDQGLQFLIQYYNGEERAKGNILERFSAQQFPDLHSELNLSSLELGDSALYFCASSLGTSVALYYNEQFFGPGTRLTVL.

V is TRBV10-3 and J is TRBJ2-2; 9 bases match TRBD1. The CDR3 consists of 15 residues. The V and J ends lost 1 base and 5 bases, in that order; junction bases with no gene match: 2. Germline V CDR1 and CDR2: ENHRY, SYGVKD. CDR3 in amino acids: CAISELGQGTGELFF. CDR3 in DNA: TGTGCCATCAGTGAGTTGGGACAGGGTACCGGGGAGCTGTTTTTT.

This chain links TRBV10-3 with TRBJ1-2; 7 bases align to TRBD1. Trimming removed 5 bases from V and 2 bases from J; junction bases left unmatched: 5. Germline CDR1 reads ENHRY; CDR2 reads SYGVKD. This CDR3 contains 14 residues. This CDR3 reads CAISTTTGNYGYTF. The CDR3 nucleotides read TGTGCCATCAGTACAACGACAGGGAACTATGGCTACACCTTC.

The V gene is TRBV2, the J gene TRBJ1-4, with D perhaps TRBD1 (6 bases). Looked up from germline, CDR1 is SNHLY and CDR2 is FYNNEI. This CDR3 spans 14 amino acids. The V and J ends lost 6 bases and 2 bases respectively, with 10 bases between them. The DNA for the CDR3 is TGTGCCAGCAGAACAGGGTTCACTAATGAAAAACTGTTTTTT. As protein: CASRTGFTNEKLFF.

This clone was seen more than once but under ten times. This rearrangement joins TRBV11-3 to TRBJ1-1; maybe TRBD1 (5 bases). In germline, CDR1 is SGHNT, CDR2 YENEEA. The germline V and J ends were trimmed by 5 bases and 1 base, with 8 bases remaining between them. The CDR3 runs 13 residues. The CDR3 DNA reads TGTGCCAGCAGCCGGGGGGAGAACACTGAAGCTTTCTTT. Encoded protein: CASSRGENTEAFF.

V is TRBV11-3 and J is TRBJ1-2; the D gene is possibly TRBD1 (5 bases). Trimming left V 2 bases short and J 8 bases short, with 15 bases between. The CDR3 sequence is 14 residues long. CDR1 and CDR2 from the germline V gene are SGHNT and YENEEA. The chain's CDR3 is CASSLSGRVGGYTF. The CDR3 DNA reads TGTGCCAGCAGCTTATCTGGCAGGGTCGGGGGCTACACCTTC.